The clone carrying this T cell receptor (beta chain) was picked up one time. Its antigen is as yet unknown. The isolated RNA, all of it, was reverse transcribed, so expressed TCRB transcripts were what got sequenced. Mean read depth for naive, central memory and regulatory T cell samples was several million reads. Method: immunoSEQ multiplex PCR; TCRdb's copy keeps in-frame clones and lacks some. The data show about 900,000 clones, roughly a sixth seen once. CDR3 length: 12 residues. Germline CDR1 and CDR2: SGHTA and FQGNSA. Trimming stripped 2 bases from V and 11 bases from J, with 12 bases between. Purity of each sorted population was above 98%. The data were taken from a study of beta chain features in type 1 diabetes. Study-wide findings and caveats: All four CD4+ subsets of Type 1 diabetes patients contained TCRB CDR3s that were moderately but significantly shorter.

Sequenced input: naive CD4+ T cells from blood. The rearrangement joins TRBV7-2 to TRBJ1-1; D is possibly TRBD1 (6 bases). The sequence was collected from a woman between 18 and 30 years old in good health. CDR3 coding DNA: TGTGCCAGCAGCTTATGGGGGCTGGAGGCTTTCTTT. It translates to CASSLWGLEAFF.